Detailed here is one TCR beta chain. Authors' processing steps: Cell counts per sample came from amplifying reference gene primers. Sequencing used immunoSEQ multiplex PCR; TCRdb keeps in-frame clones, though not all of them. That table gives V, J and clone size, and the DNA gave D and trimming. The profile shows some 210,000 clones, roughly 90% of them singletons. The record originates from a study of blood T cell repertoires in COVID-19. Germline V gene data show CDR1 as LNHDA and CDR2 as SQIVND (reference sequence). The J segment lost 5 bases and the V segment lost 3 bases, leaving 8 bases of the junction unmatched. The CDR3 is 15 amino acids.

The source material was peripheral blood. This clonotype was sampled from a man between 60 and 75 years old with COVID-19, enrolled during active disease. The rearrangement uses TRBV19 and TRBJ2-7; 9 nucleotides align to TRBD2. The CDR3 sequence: CASSIRAGGPHEQYF. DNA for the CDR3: TGTGCCAGTAGTATCCGGGCGGGAGGGCCTCACGAGCAGTACTTC.